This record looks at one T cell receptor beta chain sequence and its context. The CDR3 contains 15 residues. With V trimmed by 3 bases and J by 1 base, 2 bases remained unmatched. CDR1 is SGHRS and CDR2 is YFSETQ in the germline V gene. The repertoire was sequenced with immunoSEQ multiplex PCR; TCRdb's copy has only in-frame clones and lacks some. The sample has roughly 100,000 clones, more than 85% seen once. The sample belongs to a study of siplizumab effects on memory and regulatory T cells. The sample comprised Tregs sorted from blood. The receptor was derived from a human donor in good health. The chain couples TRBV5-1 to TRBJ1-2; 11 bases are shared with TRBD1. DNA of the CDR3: TGCGCCAGCAGCTCCGGGACAGGGGGTAACTATGGCTACACCTTC. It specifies CASSSGTGGNYGYTF.